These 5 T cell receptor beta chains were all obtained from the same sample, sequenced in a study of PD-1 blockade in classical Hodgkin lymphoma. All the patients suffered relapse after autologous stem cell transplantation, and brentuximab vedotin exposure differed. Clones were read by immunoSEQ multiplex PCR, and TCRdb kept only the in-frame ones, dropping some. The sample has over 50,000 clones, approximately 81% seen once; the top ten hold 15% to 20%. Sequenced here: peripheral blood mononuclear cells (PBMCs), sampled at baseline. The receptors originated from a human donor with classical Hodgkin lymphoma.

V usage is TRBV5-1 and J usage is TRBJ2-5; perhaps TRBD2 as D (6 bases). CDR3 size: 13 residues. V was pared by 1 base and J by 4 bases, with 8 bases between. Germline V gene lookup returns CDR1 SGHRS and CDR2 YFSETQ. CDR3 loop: CASSLTSTETQYF. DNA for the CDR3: TGCGCCAGCAGCTTGACTAGCACAGAGACCCAGTACTTC. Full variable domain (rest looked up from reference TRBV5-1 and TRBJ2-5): KAGVTQTPRYLIKTRGQQVTLSCSPISGHRSVSWYQQTPGQGLQFLFEYFSETQRNKGNFPGRFSGRQFSNSRSEMNVSTLELGDSALYLCASSLTSTETQYFGPGTRLLVL.

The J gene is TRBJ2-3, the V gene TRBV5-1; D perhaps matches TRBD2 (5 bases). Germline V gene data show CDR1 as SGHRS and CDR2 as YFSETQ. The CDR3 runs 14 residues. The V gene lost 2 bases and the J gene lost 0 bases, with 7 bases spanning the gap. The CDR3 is CASSFGLSTDTQYF. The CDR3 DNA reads TGCGCCAGCAGCTTCGGACTTAGCACAGATACGCAGTATTTT.

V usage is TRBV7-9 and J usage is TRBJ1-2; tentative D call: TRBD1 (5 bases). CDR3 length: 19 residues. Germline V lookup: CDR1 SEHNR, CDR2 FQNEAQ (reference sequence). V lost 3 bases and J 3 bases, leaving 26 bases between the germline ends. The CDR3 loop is CASSFGAGKFALGDYGYTF. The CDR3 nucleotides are TGTGCCAGCAGCTTCGGGGCAGGGAAATTTGCCTTGGGCGACTATGGCTACACCTTC.

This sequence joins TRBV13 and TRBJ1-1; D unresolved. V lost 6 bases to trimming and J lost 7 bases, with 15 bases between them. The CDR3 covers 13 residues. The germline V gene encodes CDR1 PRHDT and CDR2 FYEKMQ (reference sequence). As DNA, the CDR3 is TGTGCCAGCAGGGATCCTATGGACGGTGAAGCTTTCTTT. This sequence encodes CASRDPMDGEAFF.

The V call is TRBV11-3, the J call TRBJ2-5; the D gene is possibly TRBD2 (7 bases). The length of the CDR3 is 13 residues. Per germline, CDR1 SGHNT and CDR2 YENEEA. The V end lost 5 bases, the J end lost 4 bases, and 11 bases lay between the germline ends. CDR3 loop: CASSPGGRETQYF. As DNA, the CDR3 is TGTGCCAGCAGCCCGGGGGGCCGAGAGACCCAGTACTTC.